The source of this TCR beta chain is a study of cytomegalovirus exposure and HLA in healthy donors. Regarding the study as a whole: Specificity for CMV antigens was confirmed in vitro for a few of the CMV-associated chains. An analysis was carried out later, and it reportedly showed fewer N-insertions in an Asian-associated ancestry cluster than the approximately 670-donor mean. Most observed TCR sequences were rare, whereas some public TCRs were detected in many donors. In a later analysis, HLA-associated beta chains showed higher expansion and lower generation probabilities than comparable chains.

On this clone itself: What it recognizes is unknown.

V was clipped by 1 base and J by 3 bases, with 13 bases between them. The CDR3 consists of 15 residues. In germline, CDR1 is SEHNR, CDR2 FQNEAQ (reference sequence). Vbeta (60) and Jbeta (13) primers were used in the PCR. Repertoires were generated with immunoSEQ multiplex PCR, while TCRdb's copy carries only in-frame clones and drops some. This sample has under 150,000 clones, with about four fifths found just once. The sequencing input was PBMCs. This chain links TRBV7-9 with TRBJ2-7, with D tentatively TRBD1 (6 bases). This clonotype originated in a woman between 40 and 55 years old in good health and CMV-seropositive. CDR3 DNA sequence: TGTGCCAGCAGCTTAGACGCAGGGGCCAGCTACGAGCAGTACTTC. Protein: CASSLDAGASYEQYF.